This T cell receptor (beta chain) originates from a study of CD8+CD57+ T cells in acquired aplastic anemia. Background on the study: Average DNA yield from sorted CD4+ and CD8+ cells was about 2.9 ug. Study-wide results and caveats: Controls did not differ significantly from patients in CD8+ Simpson's diversity. The number of CD8+ CDR3 sequences shared by patients and controls was approximately 30.

CDR3 and TCR beta VDJ profiling relied on a genomic DNA template. TCRdb reanalysed the reads using MiXCR and keeps one entry per CDR3 protein. The sample records just over 400,000 distinct CDR3 sequences, roughly 68% being singletons. The CDR3 spans 11 residues. V was pared by 6 bases and J by 6 bases, with 6 bases between. A remark on this clonotype: What it recognizes is unknown.

Input material: sorted CD4+, CD8+, or CD8+CD57+ T cells (not recorded which) from PBMCs. The chain joins TRBV12-3 or TRBV12-4 to TRBJ2-1, with unresolved D. The TCR comes from a human donor in good health, serving as a control. Here the CDR3 DNA reads TGTGCCAGCAGCTCCGGCAATGAGCAGTTCTTC. Translation: CASSSGNEQFF.